Below, 9 T cell receptor beta chains from the same sample are listed, as sequenced in a study of blood T cells in healthy people across ages. With a J-beta primer mix and a sample-barcoded 5' primer, a second PCR ran about 7 to 12 cycles. From the 5' RACE reads, TCRdb called clonotypes with MiXCR, one entry per CDR3 protein. The sample has some 900,000 distinct CDR3 sequences, more than 25% seen once. The sequenced sample was blood. The receptors stem from an elderly woman in good health.

This clonotype is a singleton in its sample. DNA for the CDR3: TGTGCCAGCAGTTTGGCGACTAGCGGCTACGAGCAGTACTTC. It specifies CASSLATSGYEQYF. This chain joins TRBV7-9 and TRBJ2-4; TRBD2 matches at 9 bases. The J call may be mistaken, given a closer DNA end match to TRBJ2-7. The germline CDR1 and CDR2 sequences are SEHNR and FQNEAQ (reference sequence). The CDR3 length is 14 residues.

The chain links TRBV18 to TRBJ2-1; maybe TRBD2 (5 bases). V lost 3 bases, J lost 4 bases, and 13 bases lay in between. The CDR3 runs 15 residues. Germline values: CDR1 KGHSH, CDR2 LQKENI. The CDR3: CASSPYSTRYNEQFF. CDR3 nucleotides: TGTGCCAGCTCACCCTATTCCACTAGGTACAATGAGCAGTTCTTC.

J is TRBJ2-5 and V is TRBV20-1, with 9 bases aligning to TRBD1. Trimming took 3 bases from V and 2 from J; bases not matched to a gene: 10. CDR3 length equals 16 residues. Germline V gene data show CDR1 as DFQATT and CDR2 as SNEGSKA (reference sequence). CDR3 loop: CSARNHRGRSQETQYF. The CDR3 nucleotides read TGCAGTGCTAGGAATCACAGGGGGCGTTCTCAAGAGACCCAGTACTTC.

In its sample, this clonotype was seen a few times. CDR3 residues: CASSERGGFDTQYF. CDR3 DNA: TGTGCCAGCAGTGAACGGGGGGGGTTCGATACGCAGTATTTT. This chain connects TRBV6-1 to TRBJ2-3; 8 nucleotides match TRBD2. CDR1 is MNHNS and CDR2 is SASEGT in the germline V gene. This CDR3 is 14 amino acids long. V shed 2 bases, J shed 6 bases, and the junction held 4 bases outside the gene matches.

This sequence joins TRBV2 and TRBJ2-3; 10 bases align to TRBD2. Germline V CDR1 and CDR2: SNHLY, FYNNEI. J lost 8 bases, V lost 6 bases, and 11 bases had no gene match. The CDR3 covers 15 residues. DNA for the CDR3: TGTGCCAGCAGCGCTAGCGGGGGAGTAGTAGGTACGCAGTATTTT. Its protein is CASSASGGVVGTQYF.

V and J are TRBV7-2 and TRBJ2-7, with D unresolved. CDR1 and CDR2 (germline): SGHTA, FQGNSA. Deletions cut 5 bases from V and 0 bases from J, with 14 bases between. This CDR3 is built from 15 residues. As DNA, the CDR3 is TGTGCCAGCAGCCCGCAGGAGCGTCGCTCCTACGAGCAGTACTTC. Translated: CASSPQERRSYEQYF.

The table lists this clonotype with many counts. The V and J genes are TRBV6-5 and TRBJ2-3, with a possible D match to TRBD1 (6 bases). V shed 5 bases and J shed 2 bases, with 8 bases lying between them. The germline V gene encodes CDR1 MNHEY and CDR2 SVGAGI. This CDR3 region has 13 residues. CDR3: CASSNRDTDTQYF. In nucleotides, the CDR3 is TGTGCCAGCAGTAACAGGGACACAGATACGCAGTATTTT.

This clonotype was counted only a few times. At one end, the junction sequence differs from germline, possibly due to a read error. The chain has TRBV5-1 and TRBJ2-7, with TRBD1 matching 8 bases. The CDR3 is 15 amino acids. Looked up from germline, CDR1 is SGHRS and CDR2 is YFSETQ. CDR3 region: CASSLGTGSSSEQYF. The CDR3 DNA is TGCGCCAGCAGCTTGGGGACAGGGAGCTCCTCCGAGCAGTACTTC.

The table lists this clonotype with many counts. Compared with germline, one end of the junction differs, possibly owing to a read error. The chain couples TRBV3-1 to TRBJ2-1; TRBD2 matches 11 bases. Germline CDR1 reads LGHDT; CDR2 reads YNNKEL (reference sequence). This CDR3 is 14 amino acids long. This chain's CDR3 is CASSRSGGGNEQFF. CDR3 DNA sequence: TGCGCCAGCAGCCGTAGCGGGGGGGGCAATGAGCAGTTCTTC.